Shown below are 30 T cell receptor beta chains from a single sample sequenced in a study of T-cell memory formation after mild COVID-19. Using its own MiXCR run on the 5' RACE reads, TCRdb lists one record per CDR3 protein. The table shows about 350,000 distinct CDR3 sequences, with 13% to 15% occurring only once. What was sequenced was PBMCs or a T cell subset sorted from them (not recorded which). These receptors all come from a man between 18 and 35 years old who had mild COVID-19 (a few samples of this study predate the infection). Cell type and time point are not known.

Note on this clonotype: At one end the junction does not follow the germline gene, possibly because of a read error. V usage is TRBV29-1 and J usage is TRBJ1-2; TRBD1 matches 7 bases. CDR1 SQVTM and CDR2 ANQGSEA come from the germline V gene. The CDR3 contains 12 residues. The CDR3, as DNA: TGCAGCGTCGAAGACAGGGTCGGGAGCTACACCTTC. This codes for CSVEDRVGSYTF.

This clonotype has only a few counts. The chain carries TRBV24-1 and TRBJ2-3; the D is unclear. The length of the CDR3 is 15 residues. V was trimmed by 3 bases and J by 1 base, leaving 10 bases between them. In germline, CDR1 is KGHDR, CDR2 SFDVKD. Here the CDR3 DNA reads TGTGCCACCAGTGATCCCAGTCTGGGCACAGATACGCAGTATTTT. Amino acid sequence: CATSDPSLGTDTQYF.

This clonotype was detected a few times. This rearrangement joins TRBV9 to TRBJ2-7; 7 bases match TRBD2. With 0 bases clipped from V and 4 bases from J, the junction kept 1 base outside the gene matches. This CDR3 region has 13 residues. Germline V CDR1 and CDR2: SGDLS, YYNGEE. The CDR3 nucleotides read TGTGCCAGCAGCGTAGGGGAGGGTTACGAGCAGTACTTC. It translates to CASSVGEGYEQYF.

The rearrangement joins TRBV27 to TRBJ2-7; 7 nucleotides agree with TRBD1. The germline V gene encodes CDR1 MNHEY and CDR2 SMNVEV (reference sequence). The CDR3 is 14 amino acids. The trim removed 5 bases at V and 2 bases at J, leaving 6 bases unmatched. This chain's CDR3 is CASSTRDRAYEQYF. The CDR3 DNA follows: TGTGCCAGCAGTACAAGGGACAGAGCCTACGAGCAGTACTTC.

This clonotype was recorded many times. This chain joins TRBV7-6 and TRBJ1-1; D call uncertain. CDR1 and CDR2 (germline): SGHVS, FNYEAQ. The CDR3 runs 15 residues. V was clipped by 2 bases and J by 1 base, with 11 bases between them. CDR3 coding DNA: TGTGCCAGCAGCTTATTCGAGACGAGGAACACTGAAGCTTTCTTT. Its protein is CASSLFETRNTEAFF.

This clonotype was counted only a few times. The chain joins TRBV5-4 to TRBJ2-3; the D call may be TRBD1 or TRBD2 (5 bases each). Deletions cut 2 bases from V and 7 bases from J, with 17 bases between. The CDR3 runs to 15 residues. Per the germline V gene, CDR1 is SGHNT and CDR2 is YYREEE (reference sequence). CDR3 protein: CASSLGPGPGHTQYF. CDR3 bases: TGTGCCAGCAGCTTAGGACCGGGACCCGGGCATACGCAGTATTTT.

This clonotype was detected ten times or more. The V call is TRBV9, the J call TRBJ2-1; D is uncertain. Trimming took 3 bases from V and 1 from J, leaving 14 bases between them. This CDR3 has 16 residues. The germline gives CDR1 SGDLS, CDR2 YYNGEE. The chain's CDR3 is CASSGGTVRSYNEQFF. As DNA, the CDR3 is TGTGCCAGCAGCGGTGGTACCGTGCGGTCCTACAATGAGCAGTTCTTC.

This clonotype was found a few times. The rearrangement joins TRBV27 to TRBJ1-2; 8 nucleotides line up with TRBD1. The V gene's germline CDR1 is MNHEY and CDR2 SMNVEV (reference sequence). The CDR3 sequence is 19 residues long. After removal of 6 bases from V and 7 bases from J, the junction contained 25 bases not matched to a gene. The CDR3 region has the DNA TGTGCCAGCAGGTCTGGGGGTGGCAGGGGGCAGGGGTACTTATTTGGCTACACCTTC. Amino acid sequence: CASRSGGGRGQGYLFGYTF.

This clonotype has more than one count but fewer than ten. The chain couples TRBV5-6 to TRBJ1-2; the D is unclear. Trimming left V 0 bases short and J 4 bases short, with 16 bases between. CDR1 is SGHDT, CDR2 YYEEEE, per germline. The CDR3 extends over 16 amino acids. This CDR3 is CASSLGPPRNPYGYTF. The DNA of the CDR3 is TGTGCCAGCAGCTTGGGCCCCCCACGAAACCCCTATGGCTACACCTTC.

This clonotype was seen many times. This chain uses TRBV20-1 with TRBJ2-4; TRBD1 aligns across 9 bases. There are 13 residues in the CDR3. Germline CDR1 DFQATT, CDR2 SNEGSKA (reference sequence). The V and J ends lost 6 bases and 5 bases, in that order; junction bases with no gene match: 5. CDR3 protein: CSATGGHQNIQYF. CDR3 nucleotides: TGCAGTGCCACAGGGGGCCACCAAAACATTCAGTACTTC.

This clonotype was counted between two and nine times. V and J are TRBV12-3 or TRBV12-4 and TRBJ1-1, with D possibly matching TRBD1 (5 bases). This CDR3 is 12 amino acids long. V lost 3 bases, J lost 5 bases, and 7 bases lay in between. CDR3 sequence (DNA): TGTGCCAGCAGTTTGGGGCAGACTGAAGCTTTCTTT. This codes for CASSLGQTEAFF.

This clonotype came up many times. The CDR3 bases are TGTGCCAGCAGTTGGGGCGGGGGCACAGATACGCAGTATTTT. Amino acid sequence: CASSWGGGTDTQYF. The J gene is TRBJ2-3, the V gene TRBV27; perhaps TRBD2 as D (6 bases). Germline CDR1 and CDR2: MNHEY and SMNVEV (reference sequence). The CDR3 contains 14 residues. The V gene lost 4 bases and the J gene lost 1 base, with 9 bases spanning the gap.

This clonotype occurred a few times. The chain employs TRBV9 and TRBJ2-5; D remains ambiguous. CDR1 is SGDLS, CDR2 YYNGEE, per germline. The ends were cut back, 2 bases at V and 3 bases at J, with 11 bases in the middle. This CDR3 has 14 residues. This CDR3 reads CASSVGRYEETQYF. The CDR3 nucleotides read TGTGCCAGCAGCGTCGGACGGTATGAAGAGACCCAGTACTTC. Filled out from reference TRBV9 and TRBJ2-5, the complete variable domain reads DSGVTQTPKHLITATGQRVTLRCSPRSGDLSVYWYQQSLDQGLQFLIQYYNGEERAKGNILERFSAQQFPDLHSELNLSSLELGDSALYFCASSVGRYEETQYFGPGTRLLVL.

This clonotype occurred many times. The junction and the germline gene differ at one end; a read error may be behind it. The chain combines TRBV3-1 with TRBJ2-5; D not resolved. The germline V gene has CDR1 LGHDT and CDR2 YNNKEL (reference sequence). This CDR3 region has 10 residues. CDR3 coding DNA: TGTGCCAGCAGCCAAGGGACCCAGTACTTC. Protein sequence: CASSQGTQYF.

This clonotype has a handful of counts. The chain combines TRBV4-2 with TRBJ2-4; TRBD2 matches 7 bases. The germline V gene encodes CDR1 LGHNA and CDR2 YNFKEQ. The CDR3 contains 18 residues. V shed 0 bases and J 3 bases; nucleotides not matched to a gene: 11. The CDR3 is CASSQDFLAGVGKNIQYF. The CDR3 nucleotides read TGTGCCAGCAGCCAAGATTTTTTGGCGGGGGTGGGCAAAAACATTCAGTACTTC.

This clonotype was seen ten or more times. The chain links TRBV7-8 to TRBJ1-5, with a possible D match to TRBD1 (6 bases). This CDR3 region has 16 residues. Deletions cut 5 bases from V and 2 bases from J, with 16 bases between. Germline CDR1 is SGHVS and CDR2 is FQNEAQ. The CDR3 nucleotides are TGTGCCAGCAGCCCCGCGGCGACAGGTGGCAATCAGCCCCAGCATTTT. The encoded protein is CASSPAATGGNQPQHF.

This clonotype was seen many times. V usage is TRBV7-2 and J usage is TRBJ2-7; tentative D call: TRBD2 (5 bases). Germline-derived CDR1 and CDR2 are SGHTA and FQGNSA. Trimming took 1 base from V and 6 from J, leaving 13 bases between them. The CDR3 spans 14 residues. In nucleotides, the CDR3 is TGTGCCAGCAGCTTAGGCCCGGGGTCGCGCGAGCAGTACGTC. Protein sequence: CASSLGPGSREQYV.

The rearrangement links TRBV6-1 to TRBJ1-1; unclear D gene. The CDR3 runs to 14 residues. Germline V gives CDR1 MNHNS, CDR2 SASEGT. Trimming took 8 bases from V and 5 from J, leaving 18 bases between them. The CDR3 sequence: CASWGGRTGTEAFF. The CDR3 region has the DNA TGTGCCAGCTGGGGAGGACGGACGGGGACTGAAGCTTTCTTT.

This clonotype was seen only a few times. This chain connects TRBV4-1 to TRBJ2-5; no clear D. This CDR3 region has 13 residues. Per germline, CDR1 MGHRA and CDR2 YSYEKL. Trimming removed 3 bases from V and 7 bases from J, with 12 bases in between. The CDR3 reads CASSHPSLGTQYF. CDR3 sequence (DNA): TGCGCCAGCAGCCACCCAAGCCTAGGGACCCAGTACTTC.

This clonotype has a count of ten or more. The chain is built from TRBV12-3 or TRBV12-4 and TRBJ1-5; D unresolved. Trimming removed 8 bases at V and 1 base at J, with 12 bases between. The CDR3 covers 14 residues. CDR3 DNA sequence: TGTGCCAGCGGAGTCGGCGCCAGCAATCAGCCCCAGCATTTT. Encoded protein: CASGVGASNQPQHF.

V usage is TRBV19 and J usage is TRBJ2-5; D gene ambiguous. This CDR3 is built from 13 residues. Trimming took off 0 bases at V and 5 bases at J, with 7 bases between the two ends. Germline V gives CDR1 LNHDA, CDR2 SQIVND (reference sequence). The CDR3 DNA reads TGTGCCAGTAGTATAGATAGCACGGAGACCCAGTACTTC. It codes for CASSIDSTETQYF.

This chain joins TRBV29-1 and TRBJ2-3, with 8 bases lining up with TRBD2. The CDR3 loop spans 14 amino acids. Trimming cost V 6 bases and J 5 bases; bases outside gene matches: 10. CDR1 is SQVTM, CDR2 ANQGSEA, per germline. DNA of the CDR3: TGCAGCGTCACTCCGCGGGGGGCCGGAGATACGCAGTATTTT. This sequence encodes CSVTPRGAGDTQYF.

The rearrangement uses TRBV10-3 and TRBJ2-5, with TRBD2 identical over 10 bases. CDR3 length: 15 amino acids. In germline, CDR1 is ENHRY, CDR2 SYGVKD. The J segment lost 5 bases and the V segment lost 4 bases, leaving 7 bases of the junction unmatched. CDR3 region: CAISGASGGRETQYF. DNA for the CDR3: TGTGCCATCAGTGGGGCTAGCGGGGGCCGGGAGACCCAGTACTTC.

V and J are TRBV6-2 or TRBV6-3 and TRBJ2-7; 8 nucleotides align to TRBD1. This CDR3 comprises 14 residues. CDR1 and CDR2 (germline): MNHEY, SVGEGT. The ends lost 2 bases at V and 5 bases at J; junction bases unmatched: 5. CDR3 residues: CASSYTAGGHEQYV. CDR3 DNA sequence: TGTGCCAGCAGTTACACGGCAGGGGGCCACGAGCAGTACGTC.

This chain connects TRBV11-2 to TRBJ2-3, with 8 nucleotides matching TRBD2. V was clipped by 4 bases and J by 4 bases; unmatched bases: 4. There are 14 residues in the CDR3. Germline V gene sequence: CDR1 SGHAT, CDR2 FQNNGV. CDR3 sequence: CASSSGLGPDTQYF. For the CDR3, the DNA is TGTGCCAGCAGCTCGGGACTAGGGCCAGATACGCAGTATTTT.

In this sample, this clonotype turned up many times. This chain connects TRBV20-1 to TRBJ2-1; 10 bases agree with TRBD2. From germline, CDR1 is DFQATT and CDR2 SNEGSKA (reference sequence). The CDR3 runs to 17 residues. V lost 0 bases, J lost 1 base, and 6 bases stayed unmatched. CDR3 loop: CSARDSGGQVSYNEQFF. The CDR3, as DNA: TGCAGTGCTAGAGATAGCGGGGGGCAGGTTTCCTACAATGAGCAGTTCTTC.

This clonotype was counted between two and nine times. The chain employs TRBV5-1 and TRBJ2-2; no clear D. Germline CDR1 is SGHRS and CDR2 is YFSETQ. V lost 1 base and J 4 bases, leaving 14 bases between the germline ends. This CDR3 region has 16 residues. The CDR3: CASSLQLLSVTGELFF. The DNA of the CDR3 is TGCGCCAGCAGCTTGCAACTGTTATCGGTCACCGGGGAGCTGTTTTTT. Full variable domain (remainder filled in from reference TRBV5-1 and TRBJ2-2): KAGVTQTPRYLIKTRGQQVTLSCSPISGHRSVSWYQQTPGQGLQFLFEYFSETQRNKGNFPGRFSGRQFSNSRSEMNVSTLELGDSALYLCASSLQLLSVTGELFFGEGSRLTVL.

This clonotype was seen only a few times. The CDR3 loop is CASRLQGLRTEAFF. The CDR3 DNA sequence: TGCGCCAGCAGACTACAGGGTCTGAGGACTGAAGCTTTCTTT. The genes are TRBV5-1 and TRBJ1-1, with D perhaps TRBD1 (6 bases). The CDR3 is 14 residues long. The germline gives CDR1 SGHRS, CDR2 YFSETQ. Trimming cost V 5 bases and J 5 bases, with 16 bases left between them.

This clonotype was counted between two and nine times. This chain's CDR3 is CASSKGLAASTDTQYF. The DNA for the CDR3 is TGTGCCAGCAGTAAGGGACTAGCGGCTAGCACAGATACGCAGTATTTT. The J gene is TRBJ2-3, the V gene TRBV6-2 or TRBV6-3; 11 positions match TRBD2. The CDR3 consists of 16 residues. Trimming at V came to 5 bases and at J to 0 bases, leaving 4 bases not matched to a gene. Germline assignment: CDR1 MNHEY and CDR2 SVGEGT.

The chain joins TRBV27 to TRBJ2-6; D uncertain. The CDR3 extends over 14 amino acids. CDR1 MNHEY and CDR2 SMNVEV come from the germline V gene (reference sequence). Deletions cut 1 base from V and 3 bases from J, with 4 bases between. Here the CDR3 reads CASSLLGGANVLTF. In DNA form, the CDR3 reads TGTGCCAGCAGTTTATTAGGTGGGGCCAACGTCCTGACTTTC.